This T cell receptor beta chain is from a study of patients and donors after allogeneic stem cell transplantation. Using its own MiXCR run on the RT-PCR reads, TCRdb lists one record per CDR3 protein. The sample lists roughly 190,000 distinct CDR3 sequences, 41% occurring once. This CDR3 has 13 amino acids. Trimming left V 2 bases short and J 3 bases short, with 8 bases between. The germline V gene encodes CDR1 SGHRS and CDR2 YFSETQ. J is TRBJ1-1 and V is TRBV5-1, with D tentatively TRBD1 (5 bases). The sample consisted of blood, either unsorted or a sorted T cell fraction (not recorded which). The TCR was taken from a human donor who was either an allogeneic HSCT recipient or a stem cell or donor lymphocyte infusion donor (not recorded which). It is not recorded whose cells these are; they may come from a transplant donor. The CDR3: CASSFRVDTEAFF. Written as DNA, the CDR3 is TGCGCCAGCAGCTTCAGGGTGGACACTGAAGCTTTCTTT.